This TCR beta chain derives from a study of T cells of healthy individuals. Deletions cut 5 bases from V and 3 bases from J, with 22 bases between. The CDR3 length is 17 residues. Germline assignment: CDR1 SGHTA and CDR2 FQGTGA. TCRdb passed the 5' RACE reads through MiXCR, listing each CDR3 protein once. The sample has 50,000 to 55,000 distinct CDR3 sequences; roughly 14% are singletons. The receptor's source is a human donor in good health. This chain connects TRBV7-3 to TRBJ1-1; D gene uncertain. This CDR3 is CASSRLGFLVGYTEAFF. CDR3 DNA: TGTGCCAGCAGCCGGCTCGGGTTCTTAGTGGGGTACACTGAAGCTTTCTTT.